These 30 T cell receptor beta chains came from one sample sequenced in a study of blood T cells in healthy people across ages. PCR was performed a second time for roughly 7 to 11 cycles using a sample-barcoded 5' primer and a J-beta primer mix. MiXCR was run by TCRdb on the 5' RACE reads, yielding one entry per CDR3 protein. The sample contains 850,000 to 1,100,000 distinct CDR3 sequences, less than 45% of which appear only once. Sequenced material: blood. These receptors all come from a man between 18 and 35 years old in good health.

In its sample, this clonotype was seen a few times. V usage is TRBV4-3 and J usage is TRBJ1-1, with 8 bases aligning to TRBD1. Germline V gives CDR1 LGHNA, CDR2 YSLEER. The length of the CDR3 is 16 residues. The V and J ends lost 4 bases and 1 base, in that order; junction bases with no gene match: 8. CDR3: CASSPNPGQENTEAFF. As DNA, the CDR3 is TGCGCCAGCAGCCCCAATCCGGGACAGGAGAACACTGAAGCTTTCTTT.

The chain joins TRBV27 to TRBJ1-2; 10 bases match TRBD1. CDR1 is MNHEY and CDR2 is SMNVEV in the germline V gene (reference sequence). This CDR3 is 15 amino acids long. Trimming at V came to 4 bases and at J to 4 bases, leaving 6 bases not matched to a gene. The CDR3 sequence is CASSSGQGGFYGYTF. CDR3 in DNA: TGTGCCAGCAGTTCCGGACAGGGGGGATTCTATGGCTACACCTTC.

This clonotype was seen more than once but under ten times. The rearrangement links TRBV12-3 or TRBV12-4 to TRBJ1-4; 7 bases fit TRBD1. The V segment lost 3 bases and the J segment 6 bases; nucleotides outside the gene matches: 7. The CDR3 covers 15 residues. Written as DNA, the CDR3 is TGTGCCAGCAGTTTGGCAGGGGGGACAGATGAAAAACTGTTTTTT. Encoded protein: CASSLAGGTDEKLFF.

The gene calls are TRBV7-9 and TRBJ1-2, with D hard to call. The CDR3 is 14 amino acids. Looked up from germline, CDR1 is SEHNR and CDR2 is FQNEAQ (reference sequence). V was shortened by 3 bases and J by 0 bases, with 8 bases between the two germline ends. The CDR3 nucleotides read TGTGCCAGCAGCTTCCATTTTGCTAACTATGGCTACACCTTC. Translation: CASSFHFANYGYTF.

This clonotype was recorded a few times. This chain uses TRBV5-1 with TRBJ2-4; D is possibly TRBD1 (6 bases). The length of the CDR3 is 15 residues. The germline gives CDR1 SGHRS, CDR2 YFSETQ. The V and J ends lost 4 bases and 6 bases respectively, with 17 bases between them. In DNA, the CDR3 is TGCGCCAGCAGCCCTCCCTTAGGGGGTGGAAACATTCAGTACTTC. This translates into CASSPPLGGGNIQYF.

This clonotype has a handful of counts. The chain has TRBV28 and TRBJ2-3, with TRBD2 identical over 11 bases. V trimming: 3 bases; J trimming: 0 bases; junction bases outside the gene matches: 8. The CDR3 runs 18 residues. Germline CDR1 and CDR2: MDHEN and SYDVKM. The CDR3 loop reads CASSFPTSGGSSTDTQYF. The CDR3 DNA is TGTGCCAGCAGTTTCCCTACTAGCGGGGGTTCTAGCACAGATACGCAGTATTTT.

The J gene is TRBJ2-7, the V gene TRBV6-2 or TRBV6-3; the D is unclear. The V gene lost 0 bases and the J gene lost 6 bases, with 9 bases spanning the gap. CDR3 length: 13 residues. Germline V lookup: CDR1 MNHEY, CDR2 SVGEGT. CDR3 DNA: TGTGCCAGCAGTTACTCAGGGTGGCGCGAGCAGTACTTC. Encoded protein: CASSYSGWREQYF.

This clonotype has at least ten counts. The gene calls are TRBV29-1 and TRBJ2-1; D is possibly TRBD2 (7 bases). The CDR3 totals 13 residues. Germline loops: CDR1 SQVTM, CDR2 ANQGSEA. The ends were cut back, 1 base at V and 5 bases at J, with 9 bases in the middle. The CDR3 sequence is CSVEGGGNNEQFF. The CDR3 DNA follows: TGCAGCGTTGAAGGGGGGGGCAACAATGAGCAGTTCTTC.

The rearrangement links TRBV24-1 to TRBJ2-1, with D perhaps matching TRBD2 (6 bases). The CDR3 loop spans 14 amino acids. The germline CDR1 and CDR2 sequences are KGHDR and SFDVKD. V lost 4 bases to trimming and J lost 6 bases, with 12 bases between them. CDR3 protein: CATSERTSLNEQFF. CDR3 sequence (DNA): TGTGCCACCAGTGAGAGAACTAGCCTCAATGAGCAGTTCTTC.

This clonotype was picked up a small number of times. The chain links TRBV20-1 to TRBJ1-4; D is ambiguous. CDR1 and CDR2 (germline): DFQATT, SNEGSKA (reference sequence). V dropped 6 bases and J dropped 1 base, with 9 bases sitting between them. This CDR3 spans 13 amino acids. CDR3 nucleotides: TGCAGTGCCCCGTGGGTAACTAATGAAAAACTGTTTTTT. Translated, it gives CSAPWVTNEKLFF.

The V and J genes are TRBV3-1 and TRBJ1-1; D possibly corresponds to TRBD1 (5 bases). CDR1 and CDR2 from the germline V gene are LGHDT and YNNKEL (reference sequence). Trimming stripped 1 base from V and 0 bases from J, with 12 bases between. The CDR3 runs 16 residues. CDR3 residues: CASSQVTANLNTEAFF. The CDR3 nucleotides read TGTGCCAGCAGCCAAGTGACAGCGAACCTGAACACTGAAGCTTTCTTT.

This clonotype was recorded a few times. J is TRBJ1-3 and V is TRBV12-3 or TRBV12-4; D remains ambiguous. The CDR3 loop spans 13 amino acids. The V end was cut by 8 bases, the J end by 1 base, with 9 bases between. The CDR3 DNA sequence: TGTGCCAGCCACCCCAGTTCTGGAAACACCATATATTTT. Amino acids: CASHPSSGNTIYF.

The genes are TRBV20-1 and TRBJ1-1, with 10 bases aligning to TRBD1. The CDR3 contains 16 residues. Germline CDR1 DFQATT, CDR2 SNEGSKA (reference sequence). The V gene end was trimmed by 5 bases and the J gene end by 1 base; junction bases not matched to a gene: 10. In nucleotides, the CDR3 is TGCAGTGCTCCATGGACAGGGGGGCTAACGAACACTGAAGCTTTCTTT. Protein: CSAPWTGGLTNTEAFF.

This clonotype occurred once. An end of the junction does not agree with germline; a read error may underlie this. This sequence joins TRBV12-3 or TRBV12-4 and TRBJ2-5; maybe TRBD2 (5 bases). The CDR3 extends over 14 amino acids. This CDR3 reads CACSPAEVGETQYF. Written as DNA, the CDR3 is TGTGCCTGCAGTCCAGCGGAGGTAGGGGAGACCCAGTACTTC.

This clonotype was observed at least ten times. V and J are TRBV4-3 and TRBJ2-3; maybe TRBD2 (5 bases). The V gene lost 0 bases and the J gene lost 2 bases, with 9 bases spanning the gap. In germline, CDR1 is LGHNA, CDR2 YSLEER. The CDR3 consists of 15 residues. DNA for the CDR3: TGCGCCAGCAGCCAAGATGACTACACCACAGATACGCAGTATTTT. Translated, it gives CASSQDDYTTDTQYF.

The V and J genes are TRBV13 and TRBJ1-1; no clear D gene. V was shortened by 0 bases and J by 3 bases, with 11 bases between the two germline ends. Germline V gives CDR1 PRHDT, CDR2 FYEKMQ (reference sequence). The CDR3 is 15 amino acids. CDR3 residues: CASSLGGRRDTEAFF. The CDR3 DNA follows: TGTGCCAGCAGCTTAGGTGGGCGGCGGGACACTGAAGCTTTCTTT.

Comment on this clonotype: A clone one base away is much larger, so this may be a read error. The chain recombines TRBV4-3 with TRBJ2-6; D is undetermined. CDR1 and CDR2 from the germline V gene are LGHNA and YSLEER. The CDR3 is 14 residues long. The chain's CDR3 is CVSSFSSGANVLTF. The DNA of the CDR3 is TGCGTCAGCAGCTTTAGCTCTGGGGCCAACGTCCTGACTTTC.

This chain links TRBV9 with TRBJ1-2; D unresolved. The V end lost 10 bases, the J end lost 3 bases, and 16 bases lay between the germline ends. Germline V lookup: CDR1 SGDLS, CDR2 YYNGEE. This CDR3 comprises 13 residues. This chain's CDR3 is CASTGFRDYGYTF. The DNA for the CDR3 is TGTGCCTCGACCGGGTTTCGAGACTATGGCTACACCTTC.

The chain joins TRBV12-3 or TRBV12-4 to TRBJ2-7, with D possibly matching TRBD1 (5 bases). This CDR3 region has 14 residues. V was cut by 11 bases and J by 2 bases, with 19 bases left in between. The CDR3 loop is CACTDSDRAYEQYF. CDR3 coding DNA: TGTGCCTGCACCGACTCAGACAGAGCCTACGAGCAGTACTTC.

V and J are TRBV2 and TRBJ2-1; D may be TRBD2 (5 bases). CDR1 SNHLY and CDR2 FYNNEI come from the germline V gene. The CDR3 has 16 amino acids. Trimming cost V 3 bases and J 0 bases, with 12 bases left between them. CDR3 loop: CASSDPAVSSYNEQFF. CDR3 nucleotides: TGTGCCAGCAGTGACCCAGCGGTCAGCTCCTACAATGAGCAGTTCTTC. The full variable domain, its missing parts supplied by reference TRBV2 and TRBJ2-1, is EPEVTQTPSHQVTQMGQEVILRCVPISNHLYFYWYRQILGQKVEFLVSFYNNEISEKSEIFDDQFSVERPDGSNFTLKIRSTKLEDSAMYFCASSDPAVSSYNEQFFGPGTRLTVL.

The rearrangement uses TRBV4-1 and TRBJ1-2; unclear D gene. The V end lost 3 bases, the J end lost 6 bases, and 11 bases lay between the germline ends. This CDR3 contains 13 residues. Germline V gene data show CDR1 as MGHRA and CDR2 as YSYEKL. CDR3 protein: CASSHEKQHGYTF. The CDR3 region has the DNA TGCGCCAGCAGCCATGAAAAGCAACATGGCTACACCTTC.

This rearrangement joins TRBV20-1 to TRBJ1-5, with TRBD1 identical over 7 bases. Trimming removed 5 bases from V and 0 bases from J; junction bases left unmatched: 10. CDR1 and CDR2 from the germline V gene are DFQATT and SNEGSKA (reference sequence). The CDR3 spans 16 residues. The CDR3 region has the DNA TGCAGTGCTCCGGTCGGAGGGGGCTATAGCAATCAGCCCCAGCATTTT. Protein product: CSAPVGGGYSNQPQHF.

The rearrangement joins TRBV7-9 to TRBJ1-1; tentatively, D is TRBD1 (5 bases). Germline CDR1 reads SEHNR; CDR2 reads FQNEAQ (reference sequence). The ends were cut back, 5 bases at V and 6 bases at J, with 16 bases in the middle. This CDR3 has 14 residues. The CDR3 is CASSVNGGSPEAFF. The CDR3, as DNA: TGTGCCAGCAGCGTAAACGGGGGGTCGCCTGAAGCTTTCTTT.

The V gene is TRBV27, the J gene TRBJ1-2, with D maybe TRBD1 (6 bases). This CDR3 comprises 17 residues. V was pared by 4 bases and J by 3 bases, with 21 bases between. Per germline, CDR1 MNHEY and CDR2 SMNVEV (reference sequence). CDR3 nucleotides: TGTGCCAGCAGTTCTCTAAGGACAGAGGGGTGGTACTATGGCTACACCTTC. Protein product: CASSSLRTEGWYYGYTF.

The gene calls are TRBV10-3 and TRBJ1-1; TRBD1 aligns across 8 bases. The CDR3 is made up of 14 amino acids. V lost 6 bases to trimming and J lost 1 base; unmatched junction nucleotides: 4. CDR1 is ENHRY and CDR2 is SYGVKD in the germline V gene. In DNA, the CDR3 is TGTGCCATCAGGGGGACAGGACCGAACACTGAAGCTTTCTTT. Encoded protein: CAIRGTGPNTEAFF.

This clonotype appeared a few times. The V gene is TRBV7-3, the J gene TRBJ1-5, with D maybe TRBD1 (6 bases). Germline V CDR1 and CDR2: SGHTA, FQGTGA. The CDR3 is 13 residues long. Trimming removed 5 bases at V and 10 bases at J, with 15 bases between. The CDR3: CASSRDTEGPQHF. Written as DNA, the CDR3 is TGTGCCAGCAGCCGGGACACCGAGGGACCCCAGCATTTT.

There are a few counts of this clonotype. J is TRBJ2-1 and V is TRBV5-6; D remains ambiguous. Germline CDR1 and CDR2: SGHDT and YYEEEE. Trimming left V 2 bases short and J 6 bases short, with 15 bases between. CDR3 length: 15 amino acids. CDR3 DNA sequence: TGTGCCAGCAGCTTATCGTCTGTCTTTCGCAATGAGCAGTTCTTC. Protein sequence: CASSLSSVFRNEQFF.

The chain recombines TRBV20-1 with TRBJ2-2; perhaps TRBD1 as D (6 bases). Per germline, CDR1 DFQATT and CDR2 SNEGSKA (reference sequence). V gave up 0 bases and J gave up 5 bases, with 16 bases separating them. The length of the CDR3 is 16 residues. CDR3 protein: CSARDDGAGVTGELFF. For the CDR3, the DNA is TGCAGTGCTAGAGATGACGGGGCAGGGGTTACCGGGGAGCTGTTTTTT.

This clonotype came up a few times. The V and J genes are TRBV20-1 and TRBJ1-5; the D is unclear. Per germline, CDR1 DFQATT and CDR2 SNEGSKA (reference sequence). The CDR3 sequence is 14 residues long. Between the trimmed V and J ends, which lost 0 bases and 5 bases, there was a span of 11 bases. CDR3: CSARDSGRDQPQHF. The CDR3 DNA reads as TGCAGTGCTAGAGATAGTGGACGGGATCAGCCCCAGCATTTT.

This clonotype has only a few counts. The genes are TRBV7-2 and TRBJ2-5; D not certain. The CDR3 totals 14 residues. Germline CDR1 and CDR2: SGHTA and FQGNSA. The V gene lost 5 bases and the J gene lost 4 bases, with 14 bases spanning the gap. The CDR3 here is CASSPSSDLETQYF. CDR3 nucleotide sequence: TGTGCCAGCAGCCCCTCCTCGGACCTAGAGACCCAGTACTTC.